The sequence of this T cell receptor (beta chain) was determined in a study of T-cell reconstitution after alpha-beta-depleted transplantation in children. Study results and caveats: About two months after transplant, alpha-beta T cells reportedly came from several hundred expanded graft clones.

Per germline, CDR1 SQVTM and CDR2 ANQGSEA. There are 16 residues in the CDR3. V lost 4 bases and J lost 3; bases outside the gene matches: 10. Preparing the TCRbeta library involved the use of unique molecular identifiers. TCRdb called the PCR reads again in MiXCR, with one record for every CDR3 protein. The data contain hundreds of thousands of distinct CDR3 sequences, 13% of them singletons. This clonotype has only a few counts. What it binds is not known. This chain connects TRBV29-1 to TRBJ2-3; 10 bases align to TRBD2. This material consisted of PBMCs, mostly from graft donor cells, taken 360 days after TCRalphabeta/CD19-depleted stem cell transplant. The clonotype comes from a male patient younger than 18 who had a stem cell transplant for acute myeloid leukemia, so the T cells may come from the graft donor. The CDR3 DNA sequence: TGCAGCGTTGGAGGGGGAGCGGGAGGGCCGACAGATACGCAGTATTTT. It encodes CSVGGGAGGPTDTQYF.